Presented here are 27 T cell receptor beta chains from one specimen sequenced in a study of monozygotic twins with cystic fibrosis. Sequenced by immunoSEQ multiplex PCR; TCRdb stores in-frame clones only, minus some. The sample lists 36,000 or so clones; 75% to 95% were seen once. The specimen sequenced was blood. Receptors were obtained from a boy aged 2 to 9 with cystic fibrosis.

The gene calls are TRBV5-1 and TRBJ2-3, with D tentatively TRBD2 (5 bases). The CDR3 is made up of 13 amino acids. V lost 6 bases to trimming and J lost 2 bases, with 10 bases between them. Germline V gene lookup returns CDR1 SGHRS and CDR2 YFSETQ. Written as DNA, the CDR3 is TGCGCCAGCAACCAGGACTCCACAGATACGCAGTATTTT. It codes for CASNQDSTDTQYF.

Here the CDR3 DNA reads TGTGCCAGCAGCGTACAGGGTGTTAACACTGAAGCTTTCTTT. Translation gives CASSVQGVNTEAFF. This chain links TRBV7-9 with TRBJ1-1; D possibly corresponds to TRBD1 (6 bases). The germline gives CDR1 SEHNR, CDR2 FQNEAQ (reference sequence). There are 14 residues in the CDR3. Trimming removed 5 bases from V and 2 bases from J, with 12 bases in between.

This clone appeared a single time. The chain combines TRBV15 with TRBJ2-3, with 13 bases lining up with TRBD2. V gave up 3 bases and J gave up 11 bases; unmatched junction bases: 11. Germline CDR1 and CDR2: LNHNV and YYDKDF (reference sequence). The CDR3 is 16 residues long. The CDR3 region is CATSRGTSGGAGKQYF. CDR3 nucleotides: TGTGCCACCAGCAGGGGAACTAGCGGGGGGGCCGGGAAGCAGTATTTT.

The rearrangement uses TRBV5-6 and TRBJ1-1, with TRBD1 identical over 7 bases. Trimming at V came to 6 bases and at J to 6 bases, leaving 17 bases not matched to a gene. Per germline, CDR1 SGHDT and CDR2 YYEEEE. The CDR3 loop spans 16 amino acids. CDR3 nucleotides: TGTGCCAGCACCCTCTTGAAGGGGGCTCACCTCCCTGAAGCTTTCTTT. Amino acids: CASTLLKGAHLPEAFF.

The chain carries TRBV7-9 and TRBJ2-5; TRBD1 agrees at 8 bases. Germline CDR1 SEHNR, CDR2 FQNEAQ (reference sequence). After removal of 0 bases from V and 4 bases from J, the junction contained 4 bases not matched to a gene. The CDR3 is made up of 15 amino acids. In DNA, the CDR3 is TGTGCCAGCAGCTTAGCGCCGGACAGGGTAGAGACCCAGTACTTC. Translating gives CASSLAPDRVETQYF.

The chain couples TRBV10-1 to TRBJ2-1; D is possibly TRBD1 (6 bases). The germline V gene has CDR1 WNHNN and CDR2 SYGVQD (reference sequence). Trimming took 5 bases from V and 6 from J, leaving 14 bases between them. The CDR3 consists of 14 residues. CDR3 DNA: TGCGCCAGCAGTACGGGGCAGGGGTTCAATGAGCAGTTCTTC. This sequence encodes CASSTGQGFNEQFF.

The chain carries TRBV6-6 and TRBJ1-4, with D possibly TRBD1 on 5 matching bases. The V gene lost 5 bases and the J gene lost 5 bases, with 12 bases spanning the gap. Germline lookup yields CDR1 MNHNY and CDR2 SVGAGI (reference sequence). The CDR3 is made up of 14 amino acids. The CDR3 region is CASSTFGTNEKLFF. Here the CDR3 DNA reads TGTGCCAGCAGTACCTTTGGGACGAATGAAAAACTGTTTTTT.

This chain links TRBV10-3 with TRBJ2-1, with TRBD2 as a possible D gene (7 bases). CDR1 and CDR2 (germline): ENHRY, SYGVKD. Trimming took 0 bases from V and 4 from J, leaving 16 bases between them. The CDR3 runs 17 residues. This chain's CDR3 is CAISESGGAISYNEQFF. CDR3 nucleotides: TGTGCCATCAGTGAGTCGGGGGGGGCAATCTCTTACAATGAGCAGTTCTTC.

This chain links TRBV7-2 with TRBJ2-2, with D possibly matching TRBD1 (6 bases). The CDR3 is made up of 16 amino acids. Germline V lookup: CDR1 SGHTA, CDR2 FQGNSA. The ends were cut back, 5 bases at V and 3 bases at J, with 16 bases in the middle. CDR3 region: CASSPGGRGYTGELFF. CDR3 bases: TGTGCCAGCAGCCCGGGCGGCAGGGGTTACACCGGGGAGCTGTTTTTT.

V usage is TRBV2 and J usage is TRBJ1-2; 8 bases align to TRBD1. J gave up 5 bases and V 6 bases, and 2 bases lay outside the gene matches. The V gene's germline CDR1 is SNHLY and CDR2 FYNNEI. The CDR3 is 12 residues long. CDR3: CASRGQEYGYTF. The CDR3 nucleotides are TGTGCCAGCAGGGGACAGGAGTATGGCTACACCTTC.

The rearrangement uses TRBV6-6 and TRBJ1-3; the D is unclear. In germline, CDR1 is MNHNY, CDR2 SVGAGI (reference sequence). V was shortened by 0 bases and J by 4 bases, with 4 bases between the two germline ends. CDR3 length: 13 amino acids. DNA of the CDR3: TGTGCCAGCAGTTACTCGACAGGAAACACCATATATTTT. It yields the protein CASSYSTGNTIYF.

The V and J genes are TRBV7-6 and TRBJ2-7; perhaps D is TRBD1 or TRBD2 (6 bases each). Between the trimmed V and J ends, which lost 5 bases and 4 bases, there was a span of 18 bases. Germline V gene sequence: CDR1 SGHVS, CDR2 FNYEAQ. The CDR3 spans 15 residues. The CDR3 sequence: CASSPGAQSWYEQYF. The CDR3 DNA sequence: TGTGCCAGCAGCCCGGGGGCCCAGAGTTGGTACGAGCAGTACTTC.

The CDR3 loop is CASSPRQEDTIYF. The CDR3 DNA reads TGTGCCAGCAGTCCGAGACAAGAGGACACCATATATTTT. The rearrangement links TRBV6-5 to TRBJ1-3; D call uncertain. Per the germline V gene, CDR1 is MNHEY and CDR2 is SVGAGI. Deletions cut 5 bases from V and 8 bases from J, with 13 bases between. CDR3 size: 13 residues.

The chain has TRBV29-1 and TRBJ2-5, with D tentatively TRBD1 (6 bases). V was trimmed by 1 base and J by 3 bases, leaving 12 bases between them. The germline V gene has CDR1 SQVTM and CDR2 ANQGSEA. The CDR3 is 14 residues long. CDR3: CSVEGQEKKETQYF. CDR3 sequence (DNA): TGCAGCGTTGAAGGACAGGAAAAGAAAGAGACCCAGTACTTC.

V is TRBV27 and J is TRBJ2-7, with D possibly TRBD1 on 5 matching bases. Trimming removed 6 bases at V and 4 bases at J, with 13 bases between. Germline values: CDR1 MNHEY, CDR2 SMNVEV (reference sequence). CDR3 length equals 13 residues. CDR3 sequence: CASSRTRSYEQYF. In DNA, the CDR3 is TGTGCCAGCAGCCGGACAAGGTCTTACGAGCAGTACTTC.

The CDR3 loop reads CASSLAPSVPNYGYTF. The CDR3 nucleotides read TGTGCCAGCAGCTTAGCGCCCTCAGTGCCTAACTATGGCTACACCTTC. The J gene is TRBJ1-2, the V gene TRBV7-2; no clear D gene. Germline CDR1 is SGHTA and CDR2 is FQGNSA. V lost 0 bases, J lost 0 bases, and 11 bases lay in between. The CDR3 sequence is 16 residues long.

Here the CDR3 DNA reads TGTGCCAGCAGCCCCACTAGCGGGGGACAAGGGGAGACCCAGTACTTC. Its translation: CASSPTSGGQGETQYF. The V call is TRBV7-2, the J call TRBJ2-5, with 11 bases lining up with TRBD2. V was pared by 5 bases and J by 5 bases, with 10 bases of the junction left unmatched. Germline V lookup: CDR1 SGHTA, CDR2 FQGNSA. CDR3 size: 16 residues.

This chain links TRBV6-4 with TRBJ1-5, with D uncertain. V dropped 11 bases and J dropped 3 bases, with 17 bases sitting between them. The germline gives CDR1 MRHNA, CDR2 SNTAGT. This CDR3 is 14 amino acids long. The CDR3 spells CAFQLGGTNQPQHF. The CDR3 DNA follows: TGTGCCTTCCAATTAGGCGGTACCAATCAGCCCCAGCATTTT.

The chain has TRBV7-8 and TRBJ1-1; 7 nucleotides line up with TRBD1. Germline trimming cut 4 bases from V and 1 base from J; bases unmatched to any gene: 3. Germline V CDR1 and CDR2: SGHVS, FQNEAQ. This CDR3 contains 14 residues. CDR3 DNA sequence: TGTGCCAGCAGCTCCGGGGACAGGAACACTGAAGCTTTCTTT. Protein sequence: CASSSGDRNTEAFF.

The CDR3 nucleotides are TGCGCCAGCAGCTTGAGGGCGGACGGATCCTACGAGCAGTACTTC. This sequence encodes CASSLRADGSYEQYF. V and J are TRBV5-1 and TRBJ2-7; D gene ambiguous. V was cut by 1 base and J by 1 base, with 12 bases left in between. Germline CDR1 reads SGHRS; CDR2 reads YFSETQ. This CDR3 contains 15 residues.

The genes are TRBV5-1 and TRBJ1-5; D unclear. The CDR3 has 14 residues. Germline V gene sequence: CDR1 SGHRS, CDR2 YFSETQ. The V and J ends lost 0 bases and 2 bases respectively, with 6 bases between them. The CDR3 sequence is CASSLGEGNQPQHF. The CDR3 DNA sequence: TGCGCCAGCAGCTTGGGGGAGGGCAATCAGCCCCAGCATTTT.

The chain has TRBV7-6 and TRBJ2-7; 9 bases agree with TRBD1. Germline V gene data show CDR1 as SGHVS and CDR2 as FNYEAQ. The CDR3 is 13 residues long. The trim removed 5 bases at V and 5 bases at J, leaving 4 bases unmatched. The CDR3 loop is CASSKWTGDEQYF. For the CDR3, the DNA is TGTGCCAGCAGCAAATGGACAGGGGACGAGCAGTACTTC.

This clone was seen a few times. The chain is built from TRBV9 and TRBJ1-6; D remains unclear. The CDR3 consists of 15 residues. Per the germline V gene, CDR1 is SGDLS and CDR2 is YYNGEE. Trimming removed 0 bases at V and 8 bases at J, with 12 bases between. CDR3 sequence: CASSVAIRADSPLHF. CDR3 coding DNA: TGTGCCAGCAGCGTAGCGATACGGGCGGATTCACCCCTCCACTTT.

The V and J genes are TRBV13 and TRBJ2-7, with TRBD2 identical over 8 bases. The CDR3 covers 12 residues. Germline V gene lookup returns CDR1 PRHDT and CDR2 FYEKMQ (reference sequence). J was trimmed by 4 bases and V by 8 bases; bases with no gene match: 4. CDR3 in DNA: TGTGCCAGCCGGGGCGGGGGGTACGAGCAGTACTTC. As protein: CASRGGGYEQYF.

The chain links TRBV2 to TRBJ1-4; D possibly corresponds to TRBD1 (5 bases). The CDR3 has 15 residues. Germline-derived CDR1 and CDR2 are SNHLY and FYNNEI. With 3 bases removed from V and 4 bases from J, the gap between germline ends came to 12 bases. In DNA, the CDR3 is TGTGCCAGCAGTGAGGGGGTTGCAGATAATGAAAAACTGTTTTTT. It encodes CASSEGVADNEKLFF.

J is TRBJ1-4 and V is TRBV11-2; no reliable D call. Per germline, CDR1 SGHAT and CDR2 FQNNGV. This CDR3 is 14 amino acids long. The ends were cut back, 2 bases at V and 6 bases at J, with 10 bases in the middle. This chain's CDR3 is CASSLSARYEKLFF. The CDR3 coding sequence is TGTGCCAGCAGCTTATCTGCGCGTTATGAAAAACTGTTTTTT.

This sequence joins TRBV4-3 and TRBJ1-2; tentatively, D is TRBD1 (5 bases). Germline CDR1 reads LGHNA; CDR2 reads YSLEER. CDR3 length equals 15 residues. The V end lost 0 bases, the J end lost 8 bases, and 16 bases lay between the germline ends. The CDR3 DNA follows: TGCGCCAGCAGCCAAGACCCCAGGGCCTCAGGCGGCTACACCTTC. Translation gives CASSQDPRASGGYTF.